This T cell receptor (beta chain) is from a study of blood T cells in healthy people across ages. Study at large: Per two T cells, template switching captured roughly one barcoded beta molecule.

The CDR3 extends over 14 amino acids. Trimming left V 2 bases short and J 2 bases short, with 9 bases between. The germline gives CDR1 SNHLY, CDR2 FYNNEI. Overall study findings and caveats: With donor CMV status unknown, expanded clonotype changes were possibly confounded.

Sample-barcoded 5' priming and a J-beta primer mix drove a second PCR of roughly 7 to 11 cycles. A 12-random-nucleotide template-switch adaptor tagged each cDNA molecule. TCRdb passed the 5' RACE reads through MiXCR, listing each CDR3 protein once. This sample carries fewer than 800,000 distinct CDR3 sequences, around 21% of them seen once, and the ten largest clones take 3.5% to 4%. Peripheral blood from each donor was collected in a volume of approximately 10 milliliters. This clonotype was counted ten times or more. What it recognizes is unknown. The TCR sequence derives from a man aged 65-85 years in good health. This rearrangement joins TRBV2 to TRBJ2-5; D gene unclear. The sample taken for sequencing was blood. This chain's CDR3 is CASSELGKQETQYF. DNA for the CDR3: TGTGCCAGCAGTGAATTAGGCAAACAAGAGACCCAGTACTTC.